This T cell receptor beta chain comes out of a study of T cell changes during pregnancy in multiple sclerosis. Libraries were prepared by immunoSEQ multiplex PCR; TCRdb keeps only in-frame clonotypes and omits some of them. The profile shows around 56,000 clones, less than 90% of them singletons. Looked up from germline, CDR1 is KGHSH and CDR2 is LQKENI. The CDR3 sequence is 16 residues long. Trimming took 3 bases from V and 8 from J, leaving 19 bases between them. The receptor comes from a female donor with multiple sclerosis, enrolled in a pregnancy study. This chain joins TRBV18 and TRBJ1-4; tentative D call: TRBD1 (5 bases). This sample comprised CD4+ T cells from peripheral blood mononuclear cells, obtained in the third trimester of pregnancy. CDR3: CASSPQEGGVEEKLFF. For the CDR3, the DNA is TGTGCCAGCTCACCGCAGGAGGGAGGGGTAGAAGAAAAACTGTTTTTT.